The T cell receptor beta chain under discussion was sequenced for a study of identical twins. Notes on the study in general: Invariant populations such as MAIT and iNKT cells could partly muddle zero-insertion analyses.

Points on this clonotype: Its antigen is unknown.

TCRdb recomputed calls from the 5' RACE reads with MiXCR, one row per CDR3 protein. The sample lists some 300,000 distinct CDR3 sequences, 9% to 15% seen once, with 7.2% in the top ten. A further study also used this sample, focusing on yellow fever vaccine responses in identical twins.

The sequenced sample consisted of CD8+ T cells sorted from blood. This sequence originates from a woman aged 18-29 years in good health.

CDR3 nucleotides: TGTGCCACCAGTCCACCCTGGGGGAACACCGGGGAGCTGTTTTTT. It encodes CATSPPWGNTGELFF. V is TRBV24-1 and J is TRBJ2-2; D is unclear. With 6 bases removed from V and 1 base from J, the gap between germline ends came to 11 bases. Germline CDR1 and CDR2: KGHDR and SFDVKD. The CDR3 covers 15 residues.